This TCR beta chain was obtained from a study of T-cell memory formation after mild COVID-19. Study-wide results and caveats: Whereas later expanders leaned CD4+, clones contracting day 15 to 85 showed a balanced CD4/CD8 makeup.

Germline values: CDR1 MNHNY, CDR2 SVGAGI (reference sequence). CDR3 length: 14 residues. V lost 8 bases and J lost 5, with 18 bases in between. This clonotype was detected a few times. As yet, its antigen is unknown. 5'RACE with constant-segment primers yielded barcoded, UMI-tagged TCR alpha and TCR beta cDNA libraries. In TCRdb, the 5' RACE reads were re-called with MiXCR into one record per CDR3 protein. The table has about 240,000 distinct CDR3 sequences, 8% to 10% seen once. The sample consisted of PBMCs or a T cell subset sorted from them (not recorded which). The receptor was isolated from a young man who had mild COVID-19 (a few samples of this study predate the infection). Cell type and time point are not known. The chain has TRBV6-6 and TRBJ1-2; D not certain. CDR3 nucleotides: TGTGCCAGCTTAGTAGAGGAAGGTCTATATGGCTACACCTTC. This codes for CASLVEEGLYGYTF.